A single sample gave rise to the 32 T cell receptor beta chains below, sequenced in a study of human T cells and chemical hapten exposure. TCRdb fed the RACE reads into MiXCR, producing one record per CDR3 protein. The table lists 75,000 to 100,000 distinct CDR3 sequences, approximately 9.7% of them singletons. The time point was: healthy volunteer bleed at 2 weeks. Extraction of total RNA was performed on unfractionated whole blood. The sample taken for sequencing was whole blood. All receptors come from a female donor in good health. Some clones in this sample may be carry-over from other donors' samples.

This clonotype has a count of ten or more. V gene TRBV9 combines with J gene TRBJ1-1; D uncertain. With 4 bases removed from V and 4 bases from J, the gap between germline ends came to 11 bases. The CDR3 has 13 residues. CDR1 is SGDLS and CDR2 is YYNGEE in the germline V gene. The CDR3 protein is CASSLRGSTEAFF. In DNA form, the CDR3 reads TGTGCCAGCAGCCTCCGAGGCAGCACTGAAGCTTTCTTT.

This clonotype was detected ten times or more. The chain recombines TRBV20-1 with TRBJ2-1; 9 bases line up with TRBD1. The germline V gene has CDR1 DFQATT and CDR2 SNEGSKA (reference sequence). The CDR3 consists of 13 residues. The ends lost 3 bases at V and 7 bases at J; junction bases unmatched: 4. The CDR3 DNA reads TGCAGTGCTAGTTTGACAGGGGGGAATGAGCAGTTCTTC. Its protein product is CSASLTGGNEQFF.

This clonotype was seen many times. The genes are TRBV10-3 and TRBJ1-1, with a possible D match to TRBD1 (6 bases). CDR3 length equals 15 residues. Germline V CDR1 and CDR2: ENHRY, SYGVKD. With 6 bases removed from V and 3 bases from J, the gap between germline ends came to 17 bases. Written as DNA, the CDR3 is TGTGCCATCAGCGAAACTTCAACAGGGCACACTGAAGCTTTCTTT. Translating gives CAISETSTGHTEAFF.

The gene calls are TRBV12-3 or TRBV12-4 and TRBJ2-4; either TRBD1 or TRBD2 may fit D (5 bases each). Trimming left V 6 bases short and J 2 bases short, with 11 bases between. The CDR3 totals 14 residues. This CDR3 is CASSPGTPKNIQYF. CDR3 nucleotides: TGTGCCAGCAGCCCTGGGACCCCCAAAAACATTCAGTACTTC.

This clonotype was found a few times. CDR3 in DNA: TGCGCCAGCAGCCAAGAACCAGGGGGAGACAAGTACTTC. This gives the protein CASSQEPGGDKYF. The chain is built from TRBV4-3 and TRBJ2-7; 7 nucleotides line up with TRBD1. V gave up 0 bases and J gave up 11 bases; unmatched junction bases: 7. The germline V gene encodes CDR1 LGHNA and CDR2 YSLEER. This CDR3 comprises 13 residues.

The table lists this clonotype with a few counts. The rearrangement joins TRBV3-1 to TRBJ1-1; D unclear. Trimming stripped 1 base from V and 0 bases from J, with 6 bases between. CDR1 is LGHDT, CDR2 YNNKEL, per germline (reference sequence). The CDR3 runs to 14 residues. The CDR3, as DNA: TGTGCCAGCAGCCAAGGGGTAATGAACACTGAAGCTTTCTTT. Translation: CASSQGVMNTEAFF.

In the case of this clonotype: This may stem from a read error, because a much larger clone lies one nucleotide away. No conserved phenylalanine or tryptophan ends this CDR3, so it is likely a read error. This sequence joins TRBV12-3 or TRBV12-4 and TRBJ2-7, with 10 bases that match TRBD2. V was clipped by 2 bases and J by 5 bases; unmatched bases: 6. This CDR3 has 15 residues. The CDR3 sequence: CASSLLAGVTDEQYL. Written as DNA, the CDR3 is TGTGCCAGCAGTTTACTAGCGGGGGTCACGGACGAGCAGTACCTC.

Ten or more counts support this clonotype. The chain is built from TRBV28 and TRBJ1-4, with TRBD1 matching over 10 bases. CDR3 size: 17 residues. Unmatched junction bases numbered 6, after V lost 5 bases and J lost 0 bases. Germline CDR1 MDHEN, CDR2 SYDVKM. The DNA for the CDR3 is TGTGCCAGCAGTGGGGGACAGGGGCTAGCAACTAATGAAAAACTGTTTTTT. Amino acids: CASSGGQGLATNEKLFF.

This chain joins TRBV12-3 or TRBV12-4 and TRBJ2-2; D is ambiguous. The germline V and J ends were trimmed by 0 bases and 6 bases, with 11 bases remaining between them. The CDR3 is made up of 15 amino acids. The CDR3 protein is CASSLAGSRAGELFF. CDR3 nucleotides: TGTGCCAGCAGTTTAGCCGGGTCTAGGGCCGGGGAGCTGTTTTTT.

This clonotype occurred many times. V and J are TRBV28 and TRBJ1-1, with D perhaps matching TRBD1 (5 bases). CDR1 MDHEN and CDR2 SYDVKM come from the germline V gene. V was shortened by 4 bases and J by 1 base, with 7 bases between the two germline ends. The length of the CDR3 is 13 residues. The CDR3 region is CASSSGQNTEAFF. The CDR3 coding sequence is TGTGCCAGCAGTTCCGGACAGAACACTGAAGCTTTCTTT. Drawing the rest from reference TRBV28 and TRBJ1-1, the complete variable domain is DVKVTQSSRYLVKRTGEKVFLECVQDMDHENMFWYRQDPGLGLRLIYFSYDVKMKEKGDIPEGYSVSREKKERFSLILESASTNQTSMYLCASSSGQNTEAFFGQGTRLTVV.

This clonotype was observed a handful of times. The chain uses TRBV29-1 and TRBJ1-4; a weak D match, TRBD1 (6 bases). The CDR3 length is 13 residues. Trimming stripped 5 bases from V and 4 bases from J, with 11 bases between. Per the germline V gene, CDR1 is SQVTM and CDR2 is ANQGSEA. This chain's CDR3 is CSVSGQSNEKLFF. The CDR3 DNA follows: TGCAGCGTTTCTGGACAGAGTAATGAAAAACTGTTTTTT.

This clonotype has at least ten counts. V is TRBV20-1 and J is TRBJ2-5; a weak D match, TRBD1 (6 bases). V lost 4 bases, J lost 5 bases, and 11 bases lay in between. The CDR3 extends over 12 amino acids. Germline-derived CDR1 and CDR2 are DFQATT and SNEGSKA (reference sequence). CDR3 loop: CSANREGETQYF. CDR3 nucleotides: TGCAGTGCTAACAGGGAAGGGGAGACCCAGTACTTC.

This clonotype was picked up many times. The chain links TRBV5-1 to TRBJ2-7; 8 bases agree with TRBD2. The V gene's germline CDR1 is SGHRS and CDR2 YFSETQ. There are 14 residues in the CDR3. With V trimmed by 6 bases and J by 2 bases, 7 bases remained unmatched. The CDR3 nucleotides are TGCGCCAGCACCCGGGGGACTAGTACCTACGAGCAGTACTTC. Translated, it gives CASTRGTSTYEQYF.

The rearrangement links TRBV12-3 or TRBV12-4 to TRBJ1-1; D gene ambiguous. CDR3 length equals 12 residues. Trimming took off 6 bases at V and 1 base at J, with 6 bases between the two ends. The CDR3 sequence is CASRFGNTEAFF. The DNA for the CDR3 is TGTGCCAGCAGGTTCGGGAACACTGAAGCTTTCTTT.

The chain joins TRBV5-1 to TRBJ2-3, with D possibly matching TRBD1 (5 bases). This CDR3 is 16 amino acids long. Germline lookup yields CDR1 SGHRS and CDR2 YFSETQ. V was cut by 0 bases and J by 1 base, with 12 bases left in between. CDR3 nucleotide sequence: TGCGCCAGCAGCTTGGCCGGAGACAGCCGCACAGATACGCAGTATTTT. It specifies CASSLAGDSRTDTQYF.

This clonotype was seen a handful of times. CDR3 nucleotide sequence: TGTGCCAGCAGATCTGGGGGGGATGAGCAGTTCTTC. Its protein is CASRSGGDEQFF. The chain is built from TRBV7-9 and TRBJ2-1, with 7 nucleotides matching TRBD2. J gave up 8 bases and V 6 bases, and 4 bases lay outside the gene matches. There are 12 residues in the CDR3. Germline V gene sequence: CDR1 SEHNR, CDR2 FQNEAQ (reference sequence).

The sample holds many counts of this clonotype. This chain joins TRBV20-1 and TRBJ2-3; 8 bases fit TRBD1. V trimming: 8 bases; J trimming: 5 bases; junction bases outside the gene matches: 6. CDR3 length: 12 amino acids. Germline values: CDR1 DFQATT, CDR2 SNEGSKA (reference sequence). CDR3 sequence reads: CSPRTGGDTQYF. For the CDR3, the DNA is TGCAGTCCACGAACAGGGGGAGATACGCAGTATTTT.

The sample holds a few counts of this clonotype. The chain joins TRBV20-1 to TRBJ2-1; 11 positions agree with TRBD2. V lost 0 bases to trimming and J lost 8 bases; unmatched junction nucleotides: 15. The CDR3 has 18 residues. Germline CDR1 DFQATT, CDR2 SNEGSKA (reference sequence). As DNA, the CDR3 is TGCAGTGCTAGAGACCCCACTAGCGGGAGTTCCACGAGGGATGAGCAGTTCTTC. Translation: CSARDPTSGSSTRDEQFF.

This clonotype came up a few times. The chain employs TRBV5-1 and TRBJ2-7; 10 positions agree with TRBD1. V dropped 3 bases and J dropped 5; count of bases not matched to a gene: 5. Germline lookup yields CDR1 SGHRS and CDR2 YFSETQ. The CDR3 runs 14 residues. The CDR3: CASSSGQGFDEQYF. CDR3 DNA: TGCGCCAGCAGCTCGGGACAGGGGTTCGACGAGCAGTACTTC.

This clonotype was observed a handful of times. The chain carries TRBV28 and TRBJ2-5, with TRBD1 identical over 12 bases. J gave up 1 base and V 6 bases, and 12 bases lay outside the gene matches. Germline V gene data show CDR1 as MDHEN and CDR2 as SYDVKM. The CDR3 length is 18 residues. CDR3 nucleotides: TGTGCCAGCAGACAAAGCGGGACAGGGGGCTTAATCCAAGAGACCCAGTACTTC. It yields the protein CASRQSGTGGLIQETQYF. The full variable domain, with the rest looked up from reference TRBV28 and TRBJ2-5, is DVKVTQSSRYLVKRTGEKVFLECVQDMDHENMFWYRQDPGLGLRLIYFSYDVKMKEKGDIPEGYSVSREKKERFSLILESASTNQTSMYLCASRQSGTGGLIQETQYFGPGTRLLVL.

This clonotype turned up a few times. The chain is built from TRBV5-1 and TRBJ2-7, with 12 positions matching TRBD1. Trimming took 3 bases from V and 7 from J; bases not matched to a gene: 8. In germline, CDR1 is SGHRS, CDR2 YFSETQ. The CDR3 is 15 residues long. CDR3 sequence: CASSWGTGGAWEQYF. The CDR3 region has the DNA TGCGCCAGCAGCTGGGGGACAGGGGGCGCGTGGGAGCAGTACTTC.

This clonotype showed up just a few times. This chain links TRBV15 with TRBJ2-7; 15 bases match TRBD2. Germline-derived CDR1 and CDR2 are LNHNV and YYDKDF (reference sequence). CDR3 size: 18 residues. V trimming: 3 bases; J trimming: 1 base; junction bases outside the gene matches: 7. The CDR3: CATSSGLAGGPGSYEQYF. The CDR3 nucleotides read TGTGCCACCAGCAGCGGACTAGCGGGAGGGCCGGGGTCCTACGAGCAGTACTTC.

This clonotype has a handful of counts. The chain uses TRBV5-1 and TRBJ2-5; weak D call: TRBD2 (5 bases). The germline CDR1 and CDR2 sequences are SGHRS and YFSETQ. CDR3 length equals 13 residues. Between the trimmed V and J ends, which lost 4 bases and 2 bases, there was a span of 9 bases. DNA for the CDR3: TGCGCCAGCAGCAGAACTAGGCAAGAGACCCAGTACTTC. It translates to CASSRTRQETQYF.

The genes are TRBV19 and TRBJ2-1, with D possibly being TRBD1 or TRBD2 (5 bases each). V was clipped by 7 bases and J by 6 bases, with 28 bases between them. From germline, CDR1 is LNHDA and CDR2 SQIVND (reference sequence). This CDR3 has 18 amino acids. The CDR3 loop reads CASKRFGLNSMGVNEQFF. The DNA of the CDR3 is TGTGCCAGTAAAAGGTTCGGCCTCAATTCCATGGGGGTCAATGAGCAGTTCTTC.

The chain combines TRBV7-2 with TRBJ2-7; unclear D gene. The CDR3 spans 14 residues. Germline V gives CDR1 SGHTA, CDR2 FQGNSA. The ends were cut back, 2 bases at V and 4 bases at J, with 12 bases in the middle. Here the CDR3 reads CASSLLVSRYEQYF. The CDR3 DNA reads TGTGCCAGCAGCTTATTGGTTTCTAGGTACGAGCAGTACTTC. Based on the CDR3 plus reference TRBV7-2 and TRBJ2-7, the full variable domain is GAGVSQSPSNKVTEKGKDVELRCDPISGHTALYWYRQSLGQGLEFLIYFQGNSAPDKSGLPSDRFSAERTGGSVSTLTIQRTQQEDSAVYLCASSLLVSRYEQYFGPGTRLTVT.

The V call is TRBV12-5, the J call TRBJ2-7, with 15 bases aligning to TRBD2. Looked up from germline, CDR1 is LGHNT and CDR2 is FRNRAP. This CDR3 is 17 amino acids long. Here the CDR3 reads CAEDRRTSGGASYEQYF. The CDR3 DNA is TGTGCCGAGGACCGCCGGACTAGCGGGGGGGCTTCCTACGAGCAGTACTTC. The whole variable domain, filled in from reference TRBV12-5 and TRBJ2-7, reads DARVTQTPRHKVTEMGQEVTMRCQPILGHNTVFWYRQTMMQGLELLAYFRNRAPLDDSGMPKDRFSAEMPDATLATLKIQPSEPRDSAVYFCAEDRRTSGGASYEQYFGPGTRLTVT.

J is TRBJ2-3 and V is TRBV12-3 or TRBV12-4, with 7 bases fitting TRBD2. V gave up 8 bases and J gave up 0 bases; unmatched junction bases: 11. The CDR3 is 16 residues long. This CDR3 is CASRPFGGGSTDTQYF. CDR3 nucleotides: TGTGCCAGCCGACCTTTTGGCGGGGGAAGCACAGATACGCAGTATTTT.

Remarks on this clonotype: Mismatch with germline at one junction end may stem from a read error. V and J are TRBV19 and TRBJ1-4; 8 nucleotides agree with TRBD1. This CDR3 region has 15 residues. Germline V gene sequence: CDR1 LNHDA, CDR2 SQIVND (reference sequence). CDR3 sequence: CASREGQAINKKLFF. CDR3 nucleotides: TGTGCCAGTAGGGAGGGACAGGCCATTAATAAAAAACTGTTTTTT. The whole variable domain, filled in from reference TRBV19 and TRBJ1-4, reads DGGITQSPKYLFRKEGQNVTLSCEQNLNHDAMYWYRQDPGQGLRLIYYSQIVNDFQKGDIAEGYSVSREKKESFPLTVTSAQKNPTAFYLCASREGQAINKKLFFGSGTQLSVL.

This clonotype was counted between two and nine times. The chain links TRBV28 to TRBJ1-1; D unresolved. Germline values: CDR1 MDHEN, CDR2 SYDVKM. The germline V and J ends were trimmed by 1 base and 6 bases, with 9 bases remaining between them. This CDR3 has 13 amino acids. The CDR3 sequence is CASSLSEGAEAFF. CDR3 DNA: TGTGCCAGCAGTTTATCGGAGGGAGCTGAAGCTTTCTTT.

This clonotype has at least ten counts. The chain combines TRBV14 with TRBJ2-4; D remains ambiguous. The CDR3 is made up of 15 amino acids. Trimming pared 0 bases from V and 1 base from J, leaving 7 bases between. Germline V lookup: CDR1 SGHDN, CDR2 FVKESK. CDR3 amino acids: CASSQDRMAKNIQYF. In DNA, the CDR3 is TGTGCCAGCAGCCAAGATCGGATGGCCAAAAACATTCAGTACTTC.

This clonotype showed up just a few times. The chain links TRBV6-4 to TRBJ2-3, with TRBD2 as a possible D gene (6 bases). This CDR3 has 13 residues. Trimming shortened V by 4 bases and J by 2 bases, and 7 bases separated the two germline ends. The V gene's germline CDR1 is MRHNA and CDR2 SNTAGT. The CDR3 is CASSAGDTDTQYF. The CDR3 DNA reads TGTGCCAGCAGTGCGGGAGACACAGATACGCAGTATTTT.

This clonotype was recorded many times. The chain carries TRBV7-2 and TRBJ2-3; 11 nucleotides agree with TRBD2. The CDR3 is 15 amino acids. With 1 base clipped from V and 3 bases from J, the junction kept 0 bases outside the gene matches. The germline V gene has CDR1 SGHTA and CDR2 FQGNSA. CDR3 nucleotide sequence: TGTGCCAGCAGCTTAGGACTAGCGGGAACAGATACGCAGTATTTT. This encodes CASSLGLAGTDTQYF.